Sequencing of this TCR beta chain was carried out in a study of T cell repertoires in ileal Crohn's disease. Study information: Operated complications were stricturing disease (roughly 61%) and penetrating disease (approximately 39%). M0 samples are biopsies from inflamed ileum in the resection specimen. Study-wide results and caveats: Endoscopic recurrence occurred in every patient whose clonality exceeded 26.8%.

As concerns this clone: Its matching antigen is unknown.

Trimming removed 6 bases at V and 9 bases at J, with 17 bases between. The CDR3 contains 13 residues. Germline loops: CDR1 MGHDK, CDR2 SYGVNS. Data came from immunoSEQ multiplex PCR; TCRdb stores just in-frame clones and leaves some out. The table lists roughly 8,600 clones, 70% to 90% of them singletons. Indicated time point: inflamed ileum from the surgical specimen. Adults with ileal or ileocolonic Crohn's disease and an indication for resection were eligible. The genes are TRBV25-1 and TRBJ1-2; D is uncertain. The TCR sequence derives from an adult with Crohn's disease. What was sequenced was ileal tissue. The CDR3 DNA is TGTGCCAGCAGGGAGGGCACATATAACCGCTACACCTTC. This sequence encodes CASREGTYNRYTF.